This TCR beta chain originates from a study of low-dose radiotherapy and immunotherapy resistance in tumors. On the study more broadly: The study delivered 0.5 Gy per fraction every 2 weeks to Cohort 1, totaling 6.5 Gy. With 1 Gy per fraction every two weeks, Cohort 2 accumulated 13 Gy across 26 weeks.

This clonotype was observed a single time. cDNA synthesis used a TRAV/TRBV-specific primer set for both chains. TCRs were put through approximately 21 PCR cycles of amplification with Phusion. A constant-region primer and the V-primer adapter served as the primer pair. mRNA, once isolated, was amplified by in vitro transcription. TCRdb re-called the reads with MiXCR, one entry per CDR3 protein. The profile shows roughly 17,000 distinct CDR3 sequences, about 70% of them singletons. Germline V gene data show CDR1 as SGDLS and CDR2 as YYNGEE. The CDR3 is 15 residues long. The ends were cut back, 4 bases at V and 2 bases at J, with 12 bases in the middle. Treatment of the donors consisted of nivolumab and ipilimumab (plus aspirin, low-dose cyclophosphamide and low-dose radiotherapy).

V gene TRBV9 combines with J gene TRBJ2-2; D call uncertain. The clonotype was recovered from a human donor with advanced metastatic prostate, ovarian, gallbladder or colorectal cancer (not recorded which). This table probably holds off-target reads from a library built for another chain. Here the CDR3 reads CASSLNPGNTGELFF. CDR3 DNA sequence: TGTGCCAGCAGCCTAAATCCAGGCAACACCGGGGAGCTGTTTTTT. The full variable domain, rest sourced from reference TRBV9 and TRBJ2-2, is DSGVTQTPKHLITATGQRVTLRCSPRSGDLSVYWYQQSLDQGLQFLIQYYNGEERAKGNILERFSAQQFPDLHSELNLSSLELGDSALYFCASSLNPGNTGELFFGEGSRLTVL.